This TCR beta chain is from a study of blood T cell repertoires in COVID-19. Sequenced by immunoSEQ multiplex PCR; TCRdb stores in-frame clones only, minus some. The sample includes roughly 500,000 clones, over 75% of them seen just once. Two consecutive negative NP/OP PCR tests, clearance, or resolved symptoms defined Cohort 3 recovery. Germline V gene sequence: CDR1 SGHTA, CDR2 FQGNSA. The CDR3 sequence is 15 residues long. With V trimmed by 6 bases and J by 5 bases, 10 bases remained unmatched. This rearrangement joins TRBV7-2 to TRBJ2-5; 9 bases align to TRBD1. The sequence came from a woman in her 40s who had recovered from COVID-19. The specimen sequenced was PBMCs or T cells enriched from blood (not recorded which). This CDR3 is CASSSRQGGLETQYF. CDR3 nucleotides: TGTGCCAGCAGTTCTAGACAGGGGGGTCTCGAGACCCAGTACTTC.